The 26 T cell receptor beta chains below all came from one sample that was sequenced in a study of blood T cells in healthy people across ages. Together with a sample-barcoded 5' primer, a J-beta primer mix was included in a second PCR lasting roughly 6 to 12 cycles. One entry per CDR3 protein, called by TCRdb with MiXCR from the 5' RACE reads. The repertoire holds more than 800,000 distinct CDR3 sequences, with about 30% as singletons. Source material: blood. The source is an elderly woman in good health.

The genes are TRBV15 and TRBJ1-1; tentatively, D is TRBD1 (5 bases). Trimming left V 3 bases short and J 5 bases short, with 13 bases between. This CDR3 is built from 14 residues. From germline, CDR1 is LNHNV and CDR2 YYDKDF (reference sequence). DNA for the CDR3: TGTGCCACCAGCAGTCGGGGCCGGAGGACTGAAGCTTTCTTT. This sequence encodes CATSSRGRRTEAFF.

This clonotype was recorded at least ten times. This chain joins TRBV21-1 and TRBJ2-4; TRBD1 is taken as the D call from the table, unchecked against the DNA. TRBV21-1 is a pseudogene segment. The CDR3 has 17 amino acids. CDR3 amino acids: CASSKASGLVAKNIQYF. In DNA, the CDR3 is TGTGCCAGCAGCAAAGCATCCGGGCTGGTAGCCAAAAACATTCAGTACTTC.

Details on this clonotype: A much larger clone differs by one base, so this may be a read error. The chain combines TRBV20-1 with TRBJ2-1; D is ambiguous. Germline CDR1 and CDR2: DFQATT and SNEGSKA (reference sequence). The V end lost 2 bases, the J end lost 10 bases, and 15 bases lay between the germline ends. The CDR3 runs 13 residues. The CDR3 sequence: CSARSLKGYEQFF. The CDR3 coding sequence is TGCAGTGCTAGATCCTTGAAGGGCTACGAGCAGTTCTTC.

This clonotype was counted between two and nine times. This may be a read error, as it is one base from a much larger clone. The V and J genes are TRBV10-3 and TRBJ2-5; 10 nucleotides match TRBD2. CDR3 size: 15 residues. V lost 5 bases, J lost 11 bases, and 14 bases stayed unmatched. Germline CDR1 ENHRY, CDR2 SYGVKD. The DNA for the CDR3 is TGTGCCATCAGTCTACTAGCGGGGAGAACCAATGAGCAGTACTTC. Its protein is CAISLLAGRTNEQYF.

About this clonotype itself: A single base separates this from a much larger clone, so it may be a read error. The J gene is TRBJ2-7, the V gene TRBV5-1; perhaps TRBD2 as D (6 bases). The V end lost 3 bases, the J end lost 1 base, and 11 bases lay between the germline ends. The germline V gene has CDR1 SGHRS and CDR2 YFSETQ. The CDR3 is 14 residues long. CDR3 nucleotide sequence: TGCGCCAGCAGCTGGGAGGCTGGGTCCTACGAGCAGTACTTC. It encodes CASSWEAGSYEQYF.

This clonotype showed up just a few times. V and J are TRBV29-1 and TRBJ1-6; a possible D gene is TRBD1 (5 bases). The CDR3 runs 13 residues. Germline V gives CDR1 SQVTM, CDR2 ANQGSEA. V was shortened by 4 bases and J by 7 bases, with 11 bases between the two germline ends. The DNA of the CDR3 is TGCAGCGTTGGGGACGGAACCAATTCACCCCTCCACTTT. Translating it yields CSVGDGTNSPLHF.

The chain joins TRBV20-1 to TRBJ2-2; D is unresolved. The CDR3 covers 11 residues. The germline V and J ends were trimmed by 5 bases and 8 bases, with 9 bases remaining between them. Germline CDR1 reads DFQATT; CDR2 reads SNEGSKA (reference sequence). The CDR3 region has the DNA TGCAGTGCTGGACGGGTTGGGGAGCTGTTTTTT. Its protein is CSAGRVGELFF.

There are a few counts of this clonotype. CDR3: CASSAQGTYNSPLHF. In DNA, the CDR3 is TGTGCCAGCAGCGCCCAGGGTACCTATAATTCACCCCTCCACTTT. This chain uses TRBV7-2 with TRBJ1-6; D may be TRBD1 (5 bases). CDR1 is SGHTA, CDR2 FQGNSA, per germline. Deletions cut 5 bases from V and 2 bases from J, with 10 bases between. This CDR3 is built from 15 residues.

This clonotype was counted at least ten times. The rearrangement uses TRBV28 and TRBJ2-1; 12 positions match TRBD2. This CDR3 has 15 residues. Germline V CDR1 and CDR2: MDHEN, SYDVKM. V lost 5 bases, J lost 9 bases, and 8 bases stayed unmatched. CDR3 sequence reads: CASSASSGGGIEQFF. In DNA, the CDR3 is TGTGCCAGCAGTGCCTCTAGCGGGGGGGGTATTGAGCAGTTCTTC.

Many counts were recorded for this clonotype. V and J are TRBV6-1 and TRBJ2-3, with D maybe TRBD1 (5 bases). CDR3 length: 15 residues. The V end was cut by 0 bases, the J end by 0 bases, with 7 bases between. CDR1 is MNHNS, CDR2 SASEGT, per germline. The CDR3 here is CASSEAGLSTDTQYF. The CDR3 nucleotides read TGTGCCAGCAGTGAAGCGGGGCTTAGCACAGATACGCAGTATTTT.

V is TRBV7-2 and J is TRBJ2-7; D call uncertain. Germline CDR1 and CDR2: SGHTA and FQGNSA. The V and J ends lost 2 bases and 6 bases respectively, with 17 bases between them. This CDR3 has 15 amino acids. In DNA form, the CDR3 reads TGTGCCAGCAGCTTATGGCTATCGGGCGTTGGCGAGCAGTACTTC. It translates to CASSLWLSGVGEQYF.

This clonotype was counted many times. V and J are TRBV7-9 and TRBJ1-2; 8 positions match TRBD1. The CDR3 has 15 amino acids. CDR1 and CDR2 (germline): SEHNR, FQNEAQ (reference sequence). V was pared by 4 bases and J by 2 bases, with 6 bases of the junction left unmatched. CDR3 nucleotides: TGTGCCAGCAGCTCTTGGGACAGGCCAAACTATGGCTACACCTTC. Protein sequence: CASSSWDRPNYGYTF.

V is TRBV2 and J is TRBJ2-1; D perhaps matches TRBD2 (5 bases). Per the germline V gene, CDR1 is SNHLY and CDR2 is FYNNEI. V was clipped by 3 bases and J by 9 bases, with 12 bases between them. The CDR3 runs 13 residues. CDR3 amino acids: CASSDLPGVEQFF. In nucleotides, the CDR3 is TGTGCCAGCAGTGACCTCCCCGGGGTTGAGCAGTTCTTC.

This clonotype showed up just a few times. Possible read error: a much larger clone is one base away. V and J are TRBV5-6 and TRBJ2-7; no clear D gene. This CDR3 is built from 13 residues. Germline V gives CDR1 SGHDT, CDR2 YYEEEE. CDR3 in DNA: TGTACCAGCATGGGCAGGCCCTCCTACGAGCAGTACTTC. Translating it yields CTSMGRPSYEQYF.

This clonotype was counted at least ten times. The CDR3 spells CASSEVRHNQPQHF. In DNA, the CDR3 is TGTGCCAGCAGTGAAGTCAGACACAATCAGCCCCAGCATTTT. The gene calls are TRBV6-1 and TRBJ1-5, with no clear D. V was cut by 1 base and J by 3 bases, with 7 bases left in between. Germline V lookup: CDR1 MNHNS, CDR2 SASEGT. This CDR3 contains 14 residues.

The V gene is TRBV30, the J gene TRBJ1-2; possibly TRBD1 for D (6 bases). CDR3 length equals 14 residues. Per germline, CDR1 GTSNPN and CDR2 SVGIG (reference sequence). V lost 1 base and J lost 2, with 11 bases in between. The CDR3 DNA reads TGTGCCTGGAGTGGAGGGCAGGGGAACTATGGCTACACCTTC. Amino acids: CAWSGGQGNYGYTF.

This clonotype was recorded at least ten times. V usage is TRBV7-2 and J usage is TRBJ2-1, with 7 bases identical to TRBD2. V dropped 6 bases and J dropped 0; count of bases not matched to a gene: 5. The CDR3 is made up of 15 amino acids. Germline lookup yields CDR1 SGHTA and CDR2 FQGNSA. DNA of the CDR3: TGTGCCAGCAGAGGCGCGGGGGACTCCTACAATGAGCAGTTCTTC. This encodes CASRGAGDSYNEQFF.

This chain joins TRBV7-9 and TRBJ1-2; 9 nucleotides agree with TRBD1. The CDR3 runs 16 residues. Trimming removed 5 bases from V and 1 base from J; junction bases left unmatched: 8. Germline V lookup: CDR1 SEHNR, CDR2 FQNEAQ (reference sequence). For the CDR3, the DNA is TGTGCCAGCAGCCAGCCTGGGGACAGGGATAACTATGGCTACACCTTC. Its protein product is CASSQPGDRDNYGYTF.

This clonotype has more than one count but fewer than ten. This rearrangement joins TRBV11-3 to TRBJ2-2; 7 bases map to TRBD1. The trim removed 6 bases at V and 4 bases at J, leaving 11 bases unmatched. Germline V lookup: CDR1 SGHNT, CDR2 YENEEA. The length of the CDR3 is 16 residues. Here the CDR3 reads CASSYTGTDFTGELFF. The CDR3 DNA is TGTGCCAGCAGTTACACCGGGACAGACTTCACCGGGGAGCTGTTTTTT.

The J gene is TRBJ1-1, the V gene TRBV19, with a tentative D call TRBD1 (5 bases). From germline, CDR1 is LNHDA and CDR2 SQIVND (reference sequence). V gave up 7 bases and J gave up 4 bases, with 16 bases separating them. The length of the CDR3 is 14 residues. This CDR3 reads CASTRMERGTEAFF. The CDR3 DNA reads as TGTGCCAGTACTAGGATGGAGAGGGGCACTGAAGCTTTCTTT. Full variable domain (outside the CDR3, taken from reference TRBV19 and TRBJ1-1): DGGITQSPKYLFRKEGQNVTLSCEQNLNHDAMYWYRQDPGQGLRLIYYSQIVNDFQKGDIAEGYSVSREKKESFPLTVTSAQKNPTAFYLCASTRMERGTEAFFGQGTRLTVV.

The genes are TRBV6-2 or TRBV6-3 and TRBJ2-2; the D gene is possibly TRBD1 (5 bases). There are 13 residues in the CDR3. Trimming took 6 bases from V and 5 from J, leaving 10 bases between them. Per the germline V gene, CDR1 is MNHEY and CDR2 is SVGEGT. The CDR3 protein is CASRLTVTGELFF. The CDR3 nucleotides read TGTGCCAGCAGATTGACAGTAACCGGGGAGCTGTTTTTT.

The rearrangement joins TRBV5-1 to TRBJ2-2, with 9 bases that match TRBD1. The V segment lost 4 bases and the J segment 3 bases; nucleotides outside the gene matches: 7. The CDR3 is 16 residues long. CDR1 is SGHRS and CDR2 is YFSETQ in the germline V gene. CDR3 protein: CASSPGQGIYTGELFF. In DNA form, the CDR3 reads TGCGCCAGCAGCCCTGGACAGGGGATCTACACCGGGGAGCTGTTTTTT.

As for this clonotype: A much larger clone lies one base from this, so it may be a read error. V usage is TRBV5-1 and J usage is TRBJ2-3; no definite D call. Germline-derived CDR1 and CDR2 are SGHRS and YFSETQ. This CDR3 contains 13 residues. The CDR3 region is CASSLGRPDTRYF. As DNA, the CDR3 is TGCGCCAGCAGCTTGGGCCGGCCAGATACGCGGTATTTT. The whole variable domain, filled in from reference TRBV5-1 and TRBJ2-3, reads KAGVTQTPRYLIKTRGQQVTLSCSPISGHRSVSWYQQTPGQGLQFLFEYFSETQRNKGNFPGRFSGRQFSNSRSEMNVSTLELGDSALYLCASSLGRPDTRYFGPGTRLTVL.

The table lists this clonotype with many counts. This rearrangement joins TRBV7-2 to TRBJ1-1, with 7 positions matching TRBD1. There are 15 residues in the CDR3. V lost 3 bases, J lost 4 bases, and 8 bases stayed unmatched. CDR1 is SGHTA and CDR2 is FQGNSA in the germline V gene. The CDR3 here is CASSFLNRGGTEAFF. The DNA of the CDR3 is TGTGCCAGCAGCTTCCTAAACAGGGGAGGCACTGAAGCTTTCTTT. The full variable domain, with the rest looked up from reference TRBV7-2 and TRBJ1-1, is GAGVSQSPSNKVTEKGKDVELRCDPISGHTALYWYRQSLGQGLEFLIYFQGNSAPDKSGLPSDRFSAERTGGSVSTLTIQRTQQEDSAVYLCASSFLNRGGTEAFFGQGTRLTVV.

This clonotype was counted at least ten times. The chain links TRBV7-2 to TRBJ2-7; perhaps D is TRBD1 or TRBD2 (5 bases each). The ends were cut back, 5 bases at V and 6 bases at J, with 11 bases in the middle. CDR1 SGHTA and CDR2 FQGNSA come from the germline V gene. The CDR3 contains 12 residues. CDR3 nucleotides: TGTGCCAGCAGCCCCGGGGCGGGCGAGCAGTACTTC. Translating gives CASSPGAGEQYF.

This clonotype was observed at least ten times. The gene calls are TRBV20-1 and TRBJ2-7; D is possibly TRBD1 (5 bases). The length of the CDR3 is 12 residues. Germline V gives CDR1 DFQATT, CDR2 SNEGSKA (reference sequence). V lost 4 bases, J lost 0 bases, and 7 bases lay in between. The CDR3 spells CSATGHSYEQYF. CDR3 DNA: TGCAGTGCTACCGGACACTCCTACGAGCAGTACTTC.